What follows is one TCR beta chain and its context. Its antigen is not identified. This entry belongs to a study of cytomegalovirus exposure and HLA in healthy donors. Study findings and constraints: Three chains tied to CMV proved CMV antigen-specific in vitro.

The germline gives CDR1 LGHNA, CDR2 YNFKEQ. There are 16 residues in the CDR3. J was trimmed by 7 bases and V by 3 bases; bases with no gene match: 10. PCR used 60 Vbeta primers and 13 Jbeta primers. The assay was immunoSEQ multiplex PCR, and TCRdb's table has in-frame clones only and misses some. The sample shows around 170,000 clones, over 80% of them seen only once. The V gene is TRBV4-2, the J gene TRBJ2-1; 9 bases are a match to TRBD2. The sequencing sample was made of PBMCs. This clonotype originated in a girl between 5 and 17 years old in good health and CMV-seropositive. CDR3 sequence reads: CASSQTVAGEGNEQFF. In DNA, the CDR3 is TGTGCCAGCAGCCAGACCGTAGCGGGAGAGGGTAATGAGCAGTTCTTC.